This T cell receptor (beta chain) was identified in a study of identical twins. Study results and caveats: High-abundance cord blood beta clonotypes had fewer insertions; memory repertoires showed none. Sequences that were beta out-of-frame showed weaker excess twin sharing.

A universal primer site was incorporated via template switching, and the cDNA contained unique molecular identifiers. TCRdb passed the 5' RACE reads through MiXCR, listing each CDR3 protein once. The sample records around 960,000 distinct CDR3 sequences, roughly 12% being singletons. This clonotype was picked up many times. Antigen: not known. The limits of the CDR3 on the DNA are not certain, so only TCRdb's listed CDR3 is given. The CDR3 spans 16 residues, counting both ends. Germline V gene data show CDR1 as MDHEN and CDR2 as SYDVKM. This same sample was also taken into another study, of yellow fever vaccine responses in identical twins.

The source of this sequence is a young woman in good health. The source material was PBMCs. This chain connects TRBV28 to TRBJ1-5; the table's D call TRBD1 went unverified against the DNA. This CDR3 reads CASSFSLDRTDQPQHF.